This is a list of T cell receptor beta chains from one sample in a study of T cells after yellow fever vaccination. From the 5' RACE reads, TCRdb called clonotypes with MiXCR, one entry per CDR3 protein. The sample contains approximately 120,000 distinct CDR3 sequences, 7.4% of which appear only once. The sample here was CD4+ T cells sorted from PBMCs, taken roughly 10 days after the first yellow fever vaccination. The receptors stem from a man between 18 and 35 years old who received the YFV17D yellow fever vaccine. Each CDR3 is given with its conserved first and last residue. D genes are given only for firm matches. Expanded clones are given a class, and other clones once, few, many or no size at all.

clone_size cdr3_length j_call d_call v_call cdr3_nt cdr3_aa
many 16 TRBJ1-6 - TRBV9 TGTGCCAGCAGTTCAACCCCCACGGCCGACGGTTCACCCCTCCACTTT CASSSTPTADGSPLHF
many 15 TRBJ2-5 - TRBV5-1 TGCGCCAGCAGCTTGGCCGGGAGCCGGGCGGGGACCCAGTACTTC CASSLAGSRAGTQYF
many 15 TRBJ2-2 - TRBV5-1 TGCGCCAGCGCACAAGGGGACGGTAACACCGGGGAGCTGTTTTTT CASAQGDGNTGELFF
- 15 TRBJ2-5 TRBD2 TRBV7-2 TGTGCCAGCAGCGGCGTTAGCGGGGGCCAAGAGACCCAGTACTTC CASSGVSGGQETQYF
many 13 TRBJ1-5 - TRBV7-2 TGTGCCAGCAGCTTGACGGCCGATCAGCCCCAGCATTTT CASSLTADQPQHF
many 14 TRBJ2-7 - TRBV9 TGTGCCAGCAGCGTAGTCGGGAGCTCCTACGAGCAGTACTTC CASSVVGSSYEQYF
many 13 TRBJ2-1 TRBD1 TRBV7-6 TGTGCCAGCAGCACCGGACAGGCCAATGAGCAGTTCTTC CASSTGQANEQFF
many 14 TRBJ1-6 - TRBV7-9 TGTGCCAGCAGCTTAGAACAGTATAATTCACCCCTCCACTTT CASSLEQYNSPLHF
many 13 TRBJ2-1 TRBD1 TRBV10-3 TGTGCCATCGGCAACGGACAGGGGTATGAGCAGTTCTTC CAIGNGQGYEQFF
few 14 TRBJ2-3 - TRBV7-2 TGTGCCAGCAGCTCCCCTACAGGACTAAAGGCGCAGTATTTT CASSSPTGLKAQYF
- 18 TRBJ1-4 - TRBV5-1 TGCGCCAGCAGCTTGGGACCCCCCACGAGGGGACGAGGTGAAAAACTGTTTTTT CASSLGPPTRGRGEKLFF
many 15 TRBJ2-2 - TRBV5-1 TGCGCCAGCAGCTTGGTACTGTCGAACACCGGGGAGCTGTTTTTT CASSLVLSNTGELFF
- 15 TRBJ1-6 TRBD1 TRBV7-9 TGTGCCAGCAGCTTCCGGGACAGTGCCTCTTCACCCCTCCACTTT CASSFRDSASSPLHF
few 16 TRBJ1-4 - TRBV10-2 TGCGCCAGCAGTGATCCGTCGGGACCAACTAATGAAAAACTGTTTTTT CASSDPSGPTNEKLFF
many 16 TRBJ2-2 TRBD2 TRBV12-3/TRBV12-4 TGTGCCAGCAGTCAGGGACTAGCGGGGCACACCGGGGAGCTGTTTTTT CASSQGLAGHTGELFF
many 15 TRBJ2-1 TRBD2 TRBV7-2 TGTGCCAGCACCGATTTACTAGCGGGGAACAATGAGCAGTTCTTC CASTDLLAGNNEQFF
many 12 TRBJ1-2 TRBD1 TRBV30 TGTGCCTGGGGGACAGGGAACTATGGCTACACCTTC CAWGTGNYGYTF
many 17 TRBJ2-1 - TRBV5-6 TGTGCCAGCAGCTTCCTTCAACTAAAGAGACCCTACAATGAGCAGTTCTTC CASSFLQLKRPYNEQFF
many 13 TRBJ1-1 - TRBV6-6 TGTGCCAGCAGTCCCGGCCGGACTTTCGGAGCTTTCTTT CASSPGRTFGAFF
few 13 TRBJ1-5 - TRBV29-1 TGCAGCGCTACAGGGAATAGCAATCAGCCCCAGCATTTT CSATGNSNQPQHF
many 16 TRBJ2-3 - TRBV7-2 TGTGCCAGCAGCTTAGGGCTAGCCGCTTACACAGATACGCAGTATTTT CASSLGLAAYTDTQYF
many 13 TRBJ1-5 - TRBV30 TGTGCCTGGAGTGTGCGTAGCAATCAGCCCCAGCATTTT CAWSVRSNQPQHF
many 16 TRBJ2-3 - TRBV3-1 TGTGCCAGCAGCCCCCTGGCGGGGAGACTCACAGATACGCAGTATTTT CASSPLAGRLTDTQYF
many 18 TRBJ2-1 TRBD1 TRBV18 TGTGCCAGCTCACCTACGGCTACAGGACAGGGATTAGGGGATGAGCAGTTCTTC CASSPTATGQGLGDEQFF
many 13 TRBJ1-2 - TRBV5-6 TGTGCCAGCAGCTTCGAAGCTAACTATGGCTACACCTTC CASSFEANYGYTF
many 13 TRBJ2-5 TRBD1 TRBV5-1 TGCGCCAGCAGCGGAGACAGGGGAGAGACCCAGTACTTC CASSGDRGETQYF
many 15 TRBJ2-5 TRBD2 TRBV5-6 TGTGCCAGCACCGATGCCCGGGACTACGTGGAGACCCAGTACTTC CASTDARDYVETQYF
many 15 TRBJ1-5 - TRBV12-3/TRBV12-4 TGTGCCAGCAGTTTAAAGCGAACAGACAATCAGCCCCAGCATTTT CASSLKRTDNQPQHF
many 15 TRBJ2-1 TRBD2 TRBV5-1 TGCGCCAGCAAAAGACTAGCGGGGGGTGTCGATGAGCAGTTCTTC CASKRLAGGVDEQFF
many 17 TRBJ2-1 - TRBV4-3 TGCGCCAGCAGCCAAGATCCACAGGGTCGGTCCTACAATGAGCAGTTCTTC CASSQDPQGRSYNEQFF
- 17 TRBJ2-2 - TRBV19 TGTGCCAGTAGTATTGGGCGGGGCAGGGACAACACCGGGGAGCTGTTTTTT CASSIGRGRDNTGELFF
many 12 TRBJ2-3 TRBD2 TRBV20-1 TGCAGTGCTAGCGGGGGGGCAGATACGCAGTATTTT CSASGGADTQYF
many 16 TRBJ1-2 TRBD1 TRBV12-3/TRBV12-4 TGTGCCAGCAGTTTTAGACAGGGCCTAACCTTCTATGGCTACACCTTC CASSFRQGLTFYGYTF
many 14 TRBJ1-4 - TRBV29-1 TGCAGCGTTGGGATCGAGACAACTAATGAAAAACTGTTTTTT CSVGIETTNEKLFF
many 15 TRBJ2-1 TRBD2 TRBV5-5 TGTGCCAGCAGCGTTAGCGGGGTAAACTACAATGAGCAGTTCTTC CASSVSGVNYNEQFF
many 15 TRBJ2-7 TRBD2 TRBV18 TGTGCCAGCTCACCACCGGGACTAGGGACCTACGAGCAGTACTTC CASSPPGLGTYEQYF
many 15 TRBJ1-1 - TRBV6-5 TGTGCCAGCAGTTACTCGGGGACAACGACCACTGAAGCTTTCTTT CASSYSGTTTTEAFF
many 16 TRBJ1-1 - TRBV18 TGTGCCAGCTCACCGGTCGCAGGGGATATGAACACTGAAGCTTTCTTT CASSPVAGDMNTEAFF
many 11 TRBJ2-7 - TRBV5-4 TGTGCCAGCAGTTTCACCGACGAGCAGTACTTC CASSFTDEQYF
many 13 TRBJ2-3 - TRBV4-3 TGCGCCAGCAGCCAAGAACCCCCGGATACGCAGTATTTT CASSQEPPDTQYF
many 14 TRBJ2-5 - TRBV11-2 TGTGCCAGCAGCTTGAACAGGGAAAAAGAGACCCAGTACTTC CASSLNREKETQYF
many 14 TRBJ2-5 TRBD2 TRBV4-2 TGTGCCAGCAGCGGGATCACAGCGGGGGGTCCCCAGTACTTC CASSGITAGGPQYF
few 15 TRBJ1-6 - TRBV7-2 TGTGCCAGCAGCTTATTACAGCCTTTCAATTCACCCCTCCACTTT CASSLLQPFNSPLHF
many 17 TRBJ2-3 TRBD2 TRBV25-1 TGTGCCAGCAGTGAGGAGGGGACTAGCGGAGGTGGGGATACGCAGTATTTT CASSEEGTSGGGDTQYF
many 16 TRBJ2-5 - TRBV12-3/TRBV12-4 TGTGCCAGCAGTCGGGCACTGGGGGGCCGGCTAGAGACCCAGTACTTC CASSRALGGRLETQYF
many 14 TRBJ2-4 - TRBV10-3 TGTGCCATCAGTGGGAAGGGTCTCGAAAACATTCAGTACTTC CAISGKGLENIQYF
many 15 TRBJ2-1 - TRBV9 TGTGCCAGCAGCGTGAGGAGTAGCTCCTACAATGAGCAGTTCTTC CASSVRSSSYNEQFF